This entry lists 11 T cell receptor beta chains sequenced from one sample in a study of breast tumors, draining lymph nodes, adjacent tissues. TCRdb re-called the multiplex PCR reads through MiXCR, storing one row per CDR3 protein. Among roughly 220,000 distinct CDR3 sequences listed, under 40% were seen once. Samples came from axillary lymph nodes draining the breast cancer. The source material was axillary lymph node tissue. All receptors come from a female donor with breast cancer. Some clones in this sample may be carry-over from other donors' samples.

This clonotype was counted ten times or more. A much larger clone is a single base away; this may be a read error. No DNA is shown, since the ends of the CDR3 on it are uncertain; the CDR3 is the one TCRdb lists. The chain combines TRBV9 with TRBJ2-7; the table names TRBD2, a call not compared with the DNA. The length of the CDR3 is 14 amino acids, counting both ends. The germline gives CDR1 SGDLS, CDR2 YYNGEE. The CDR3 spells CASSVGTGSYEQSF.

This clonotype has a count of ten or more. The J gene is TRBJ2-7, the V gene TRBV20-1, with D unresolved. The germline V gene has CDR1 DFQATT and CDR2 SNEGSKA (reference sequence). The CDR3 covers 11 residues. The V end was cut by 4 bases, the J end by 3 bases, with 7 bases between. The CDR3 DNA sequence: TGCAGTGCTACGTCAGACTACGAGCAGTACTTC. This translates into CSATSDYEQYF.

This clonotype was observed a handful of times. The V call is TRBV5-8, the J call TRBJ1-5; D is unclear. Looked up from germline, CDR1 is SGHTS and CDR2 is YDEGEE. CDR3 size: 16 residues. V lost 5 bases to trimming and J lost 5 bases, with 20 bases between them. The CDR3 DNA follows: TGTGCCAGCAGTGCTAGAGGTTACACCGCTGATCAGCCCCAGCATTTT. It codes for CASSARGYTADQPQHF.

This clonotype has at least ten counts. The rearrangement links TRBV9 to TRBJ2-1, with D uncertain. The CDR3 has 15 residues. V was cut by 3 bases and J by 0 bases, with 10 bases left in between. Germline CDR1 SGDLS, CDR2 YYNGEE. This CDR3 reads CASSASVSSYNEQFF. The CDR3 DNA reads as TGTGCCAGCAGCGCTTCAGTTAGCTCCTACAATGAGCAGTTCTTC. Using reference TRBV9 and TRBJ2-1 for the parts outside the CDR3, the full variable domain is DSGVTQTPKHLITATGQRVTLRCSPRSGDLSVYWYQQSLDQGLQFLIQYYNGEERAKGNILERFSAQQFPDLHSELNLSSLELGDSALYFCASSASVSSYNEQFFGPGTRLTVL.

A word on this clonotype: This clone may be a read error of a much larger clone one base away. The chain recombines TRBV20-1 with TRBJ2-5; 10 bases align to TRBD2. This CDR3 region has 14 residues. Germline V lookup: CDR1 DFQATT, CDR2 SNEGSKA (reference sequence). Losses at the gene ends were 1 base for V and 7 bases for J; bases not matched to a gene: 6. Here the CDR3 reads CSARVLAGGATQYF. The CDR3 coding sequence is TGCAGTGCTAGAGTTTTAGCGGGAGGAGCGACCCAGTACTTC.

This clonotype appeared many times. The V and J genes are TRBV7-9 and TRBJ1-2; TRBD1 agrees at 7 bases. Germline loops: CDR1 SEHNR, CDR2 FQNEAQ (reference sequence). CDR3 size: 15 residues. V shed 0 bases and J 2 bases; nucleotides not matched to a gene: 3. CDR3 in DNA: TGTGCCAGCAGCTTAGCTACAGGGGCCAACTATGGCTACACCTTC. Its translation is CASSLATGANYGYTF.

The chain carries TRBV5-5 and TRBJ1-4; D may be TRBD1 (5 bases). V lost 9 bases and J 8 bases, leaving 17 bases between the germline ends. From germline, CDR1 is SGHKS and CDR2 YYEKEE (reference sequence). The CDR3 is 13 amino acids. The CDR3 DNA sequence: TGTGCCAACGGGACGGGGGGTCGGGAAAAACTGTTTTTT. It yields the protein CANGTGGREKLFF.

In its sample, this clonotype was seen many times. The CDR3 loop reads CASSQGRTSGSFGELFF. In DNA, the CDR3 is TGCGCCAGCAGCCAGGGCCGGACTAGCGGGAGTTTCGGGGAGCTGTTTTTT. The chain couples TRBV4-1 to TRBJ2-2, with TRBD2 matching over 13 bases. CDR1 MGHRA and CDR2 YSYEKL come from the germline V gene. This CDR3 has 17 residues. Unmatched junction bases numbered 8, after V lost 3 bases and J lost 7 bases.

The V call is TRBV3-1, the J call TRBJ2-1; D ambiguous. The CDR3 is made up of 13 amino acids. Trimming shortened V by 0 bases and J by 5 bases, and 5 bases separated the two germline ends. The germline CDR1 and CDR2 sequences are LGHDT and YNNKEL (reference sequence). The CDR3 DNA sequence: TGTGCCAGCAGCCAAGAAGTGGACAATGAGCAGTTCTTC. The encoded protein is CASSQEVDNEQFF.

CDR3 amino acids: CASSLGNDGYTF. CDR3 nucleotides: TGCGCCAGCAGCTTAGGGAACGACGGCTACACCTTC. The chain combines TRBV5-1 with TRBJ1-2; no firm D call. The V gene lost 2 bases and the J gene lost 8 bases, with 10 bases spanning the gap. The CDR3 runs to 12 residues. Germline V lookup: CDR1 SGHRS, CDR2 YFSETQ.

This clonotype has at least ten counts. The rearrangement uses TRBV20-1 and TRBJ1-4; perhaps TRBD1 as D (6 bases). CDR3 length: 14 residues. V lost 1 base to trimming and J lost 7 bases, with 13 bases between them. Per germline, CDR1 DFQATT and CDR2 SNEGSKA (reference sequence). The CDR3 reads CSARAGGLVEKLFF. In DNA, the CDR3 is TGCAGTGCTAGAGCGGGGGGCCTTGTTGAAAAACTGTTTTTT.